Each of the 5 T cell receptor beta chains below was sequenced from the same sample in a study of CD8+ T cells in alopecia areata. Treatment specified: oral pan-JAK inhibitor, 5-10 mg twice daily. Following extraction, RNA underwent reverse transcription to cDNA, which served as the sequencing template. Using immunoSEQ multiplex PCR, the repertoire was profiled, and TCRdb retains in-frame clones only, with some absent. Of about 190,000 clones in the sample, roughly 60% were seen once. Sequenced material: CD4+ T cells sorted from blood, taken at week 24, from a patient treated with tofacitinib. Every receptor here comes from a human donor with alopecia areata.

The rearrangement links TRBV30 to TRBJ1-1; no firm D call. The CDR3 sequence is 13 residues long. The V gene lost 7 bases and the J gene lost 0 bases, with 12 bases spanning the gap. Per germline, CDR1 GTSNPN and CDR2 SVGIG (reference sequence). The CDR3 sequence: CASPGPMNTEAFF. CDR3 nucleotides: TGTGCCTCCCCGGGTCCCATGAACACTGAAGCTTTCTTT.

V gene TRBV4-1 combines with J gene TRBJ1-4, with 7 bases aligning to TRBD1. The CDR3 runs to 14 residues. CDR1 and CDR2 (germline): MGHRA, YSYEKL. V trimming: 4 bases; J trimming: 8 bases; junction bases outside the gene matches: 7. CDR3 coding DNA: TGCGCCAGCAGCCCCGACAGGGTGCGAGAAAAACTGTTTTTT. This translates into CASSPDRVREKLFF.

The chain uses TRBV30 and TRBJ2-3; 8 bases map to TRBD2. V dropped 1 base and J dropped 1; count of bases not matched to a gene: 4. CDR3 length: 15 residues. Germline values: CDR1 GTSNPN, CDR2 SVGIG (reference sequence). CDR3 coding DNA: TGTGCCTGGAGTGAGGGGCGGGGGGGCACAGATACGCAGTATTTT. As protein: CAWSEGRGGTDTQYF.

V is TRBV2 and J is TRBJ2-2, with 7 bases lining up with TRBD1. Germline V CDR1 and CDR2: SNHLY, FYNNEI. V lost 6 bases to trimming and J lost 3 bases; unmatched junction nucleotides: 7. The CDR3 covers 15 residues. CDR3 loop: CASRSTGIHTGELFF. In DNA, the CDR3 is TGTGCCAGCAGGTCGACAGGGATTCACACCGGGGAGCTGTTTTTT.

The J gene is TRBJ2-1, the V gene TRBV5-4; 10 positions match TRBD2. This CDR3 comprises 16 residues. Germline CDR1 and CDR2: SGHNT and YYREEE (reference sequence). V gave up 6 bases and J gave up 8 bases; unmatched junction bases: 14. The CDR3 here is CASTYSSSGGADEQFF. In DNA form, the CDR3 reads TGTGCCAGCACCTATAGCTCAAGCGGGGGGGCCGATGAGCAGTTCTTC.